One sample yielded the 28 T cell receptor beta chains listed below, sequenced in a study of spatial heterogeneity in lung cancer (dated by TCRdb to about 2019). The receptor library was made with 5' RACE. The reads were generated on a NextSeq 500. TCRdb cleaned the public reads at Q25 with fastp, built clones with MiXCR and kept in-frame beta chains. CDR3 protein sequences are deduplicated, and each keeps its most common genes and DNA. The sample table holds roughly 80,000 distinct CDR3 sequences, of which roughly 8% were seen once. The ten largest clones capture 6.8% of the sample. The time point label here, explained by the study, means: sample taken at primary tumor resection. The sequenced sample was PBMCs, obtained at surgery. These receptors were taken from a male donor with early-stage non-small cell lung cancer.

This clonotype was detected many times. The chain links TRBV10-2 to TRBJ1-2; D gene unclear. The CDR3 is 15 residues long. Germline CDR1 and CDR2: WSHSY and SAAADI. Trimming shortened V by 7 bases and J by 4 bases, and 19 bases separated the two germline ends. This chain's CDR3 is CASMVGEASRYGYTF. DNA for the CDR3: TGCGCCAGCATGGTCGGGGAGGCCTCTCGCTATGGCTACACCTTC.

This clonotype was counted many times. The rearrangement joins TRBV30 to TRBJ1-3; D uncertain. The CDR3 runs to 12 residues. Trimming left V 2 bases short and J 4 bases short, with 6 bases between. Germline CDR1 reads GTSNPN; CDR2 reads SVGIG (reference sequence). Here the CDR3 DNA reads TGTGCCTGGAGTCCGCTGGGAAACACCATATATTTT. Amino acid sequence: CAWSPLGNTIYF.

This chain connects TRBV18 to TRBJ2-7; TRBD1 matches at 7 bases. This CDR3 spans 14 amino acids. Germline CDR1 KGHSH, CDR2 LQKENI. V trimming: 4 bases; J trimming: 7 bases; junction bases outside the gene matches: 10. The CDR3, as DNA: TGTGCCAGCTCACAGGGGGCGCAAAATGGAGAGCAGTACTTC. Its protein is CASSQGAQNGEQYF.

The chain has TRBV5-8 and TRBJ2-3, with a weak D call TRBD2 (5 bases). The germline gives CDR1 SGHTS, CDR2 YDEGEE. This CDR3 is 11 amino acids long. DNA for the CDR3: TGTAATAGCGCTAGCACAGATACGCAGTATTTT. Amino acids: CNSASTDTQYF.

The table lists this clonotype with a few counts. V gene TRBV5-1 combines with J gene TRBJ2-5, with D unclear. CDR1 is SGHRS and CDR2 is YFSETQ in the germline V gene. Trimming took off 0 bases at V and 4 bases at J, with 7 bases between the two ends. The CDR3 consists of 13 residues. CDR3 in DNA: TGCGCCAGCAGCTTGGCCTTTGGAGAGACCCAGTACTTC. Protein product: CASSLAFGETQYF.

There are a few counts of this clonotype. The V and J genes are TRBV7-9 and TRBJ2-7; tentatively, D is TRBD1 (5 bases). This CDR3 is 16 amino acids long. Trimming cost V 4 bases and J 2 bases, with 18 bases left between them. Looked up from germline, CDR1 is SEHNR and CDR2 is FQNEAQ (reference sequence). This CDR3 is CASSSIQESNTYEQYF. The CDR3 nucleotides are TGTGCCAGCAGCTCAATACAGGAATCGAACACCTACGAGCAGTACTTC.

The V call is TRBV2, the J call TRBJ2-7; the D gene could be TRBD1 or TRBD2 (5 bases each). CDR3 size: 13 residues. Germline loops: CDR1 SNHLY, CDR2 FYNNEI. V lost 8 bases and J 0 bases, leaving 11 bases between the germline ends. The CDR3: CASRDLNSYEQYF. CDR3 coding DNA: TGTGCCAGCCGGGACCTAAACTCCTACGAGCAGTACTTC.

The chain is built from TRBV6-1 and TRBJ2-1; TRBD2 aligns across 13 bases. The J segment lost 9 bases and the V segment lost 5 bases, leaving 7 bases of the junction unmatched. The CDR3 covers 15 residues. Germline V gives CDR1 MNHNS, CDR2 SASEGT. The DNA for the CDR3 is TGTGCCAGCAGTTTCACTAGCGGGAGGGCCCTTGAGCAGTTCTTC. Translation: CASSFTSGRALEQFF.

This chain uses TRBV3-1 with TRBJ2-4; no definite D call. Looked up from germline, CDR1 is LGHDT and CDR2 is YNNKEL (reference sequence). This CDR3 is built from 16 residues. Trimming pared 4 bases from V and 0 bases from J, leaving 13 bases between. CDR3 coding DNA: TGTGCCAGCAGCCCTTACCACAGCCTAGCCAAAAACATTCAGTACTTC. This codes for CASSPYHSLAKNIQYF.

This clonotype was found a few times. The chain couples TRBV28 to TRBJ1-3; 9 bases align to TRBD1. Germline values: CDR1 MDHEN, CDR2 SYDVKM. V lost 5 bases, J lost 0 bases, and 5 bases stayed unmatched. CDR3 length: 16 residues. The DNA for the CDR3 is TGTGCCAGCAGTACACCGACAGGGGGCTCTGGAAACACCATATATTTT. Protein product: CASSTPTGGSGNTIYF.

V is TRBV11-1 and J is TRBJ2-3; D unresolved. CDR1 is SGHAT, CDR2 FQDESV, per germline (reference sequence). The CDR3 covers 15 residues. V lost 8 bases and J lost 3, with 18 bases in between. The CDR3 coding sequence is TGTGCCAGCCGGCGCCGAGCCCTTCTAACAGATACGCAGTATTTT. Translating gives CASRRRALLTDTQYF.

This clonotype was seen more than once but under ten times. J is TRBJ2-2 and V is TRBV9; TRBD2 aligns across 7 bases. J gave up 6 bases and V 0 bases, and 5 bases lay outside the gene matches. Looked up from germline, CDR1 is SGDLS and CDR2 is YYNGEE. The CDR3 sequence is 15 residues long. CDR3 sequence: CASSVVAGVSGELFF. DNA of the CDR3: TGTGCCAGCAGCGTAGTTGCGGGAGTTTCCGGGGAGCTGTTTTTT.

This clonotype was observed many times. This chain uses TRBV16 with TRBJ1-3; tentative D call: TRBD1 (5 bases). CDR3 length: 18 amino acids. Germline V gives CDR1 KGHSY, CDR2 FQNENV. Trimming removed 0 bases from V and 4 bases from J, with 19 bases in between. CDR3 region: CASSQSKWTRTAGNTIYF. The CDR3 DNA follows: TGTGCCAGCAGCCAATCGAAATGGACAAGAACGGCGGGAAACACCATATATTTT.

This clonotype appeared many times. The chain carries TRBV4-1 and TRBJ2-2, with no clear D. This CDR3 spans 13 amino acids. In germline, CDR1 is MGHRA, CDR2 YSYEKL. V dropped 8 bases and J dropped 1 base, with 8 bases sitting between them. In DNA form, the CDR3 reads TGCGCCAGCCTCTCTTTGAACACCGGGGAGCTGTTTTTT. Its translation: CASLSLNTGELFF.

This clonotype came up many times. The chain combines TRBV27 with TRBJ1-3; D is unclear. The V and J ends lost 4 bases and 3 bases respectively, with 1 base between them. The CDR3 totals 11 residues. Germline values: CDR1 MNHEY, CDR2 SMNVEV (reference sequence). The CDR3 sequence is CASSYGNTIYF. The CDR3 DNA follows: TGTGCCAGCAGTTATGGAAACACCATATATTTT.

This clonotype was detected only a few times. The chain combines TRBV12-3 or TRBV12-4 with TRBJ2-5, with TRBD1 matching 8 bases. V lost 5 bases, J lost 2 bases, and 4 bases stayed unmatched. CDR3 length: 14 residues. The CDR3 nucleotides read TGTGCCAGCAGTCTCGGACAGGGACAAGAGACCCAGTACTTC. Its translation is CASSLGQGQETQYF.

This clonotype appeared a few times. The J gene is TRBJ1-2, the V gene TRBV5-1, with 7 nucleotides matching TRBD1. CDR3 length: 14 residues. Germline V lookup: CDR1 SGHRS, CDR2 YFSETQ. V lost 4 bases, J lost 9 bases, and 12 bases stayed unmatched. The CDR3 sequence is CASSPRGDRSRYTF. CDR3 sequence (DNA): TGCGCCAGCAGCCCCAGGGGGGACAGATCTCGCTACACCTTC.

This clonotype was counted at least ten times. The rearrangement links TRBV5-1 to TRBJ1-1, with TRBD1 matching over 7 bases. CDR1 is SGHRS, CDR2 YFSETQ, per germline. This CDR3 spans 16 amino acids. The V gene end was trimmed by 2 bases and the J gene end by 5 bases; junction bases not matched to a gene: 12. The DNA of the CDR3 is TGCGCCAGCAGCTTTGCCGGGACAGAGCTTTTGACTGAAGCTTTCTTT. This translates into CASSFAGTELLTEAFF.

DNA for the CDR3: TGTGCCAGCTCAGTGGAGCTTAGCAATCAGCCCCAGCATTTT. Its protein product is CASSVELSNQPQHF. The chain links TRBV18 to TRBJ1-5; D not resolved. Germline CDR1 and CDR2: KGHSH and LQKENI. V was pared by 5 bases and J by 0 bases, with 8 bases between. The CDR3 is 14 amino acids.

This clonotype was seen ten or more times. The chain is built from TRBV5-1 and TRBJ2-2; TRBD1 is a possible D gene (5 bases). V gave up 1 base and J gave up 4 bases, with 11 bases separating them. Per the germline V gene, CDR1 is SGHRS and CDR2 is YFSETQ. The CDR3 extends over 15 amino acids. The CDR3 DNA is TGCGCCAGCAGCTTGACAGGAACCACCACCGGGGAGCTGTTTTTT. Its translation: CASSLTGTTTGELFF.

This clonotype appeared many times. The chain combines TRBV6-5 with TRBJ1-1, with TRBD1 matching over 7 bases. CDR3 length: 13 residues. V was clipped by 0 bases and J by 8 bases; unmatched bases: 3. CDR1 is MNHEY, CDR2 SVGAGI, per germline. CDR3 protein: CASSYSETGEAFF. The CDR3 DNA sequence: TGTGCCAGCAGTTACTCGGAGACAGGGGAAGCTTTCTTT.

The V gene is TRBV7-2, the J gene TRBJ1-1; no reliable D call. Germline loops: CDR1 SGHTA, CDR2 FQGNSA. There are 13 residues in the CDR3. V was trimmed by 6 bases and J by 6 bases, leaving 14 bases between them. The CDR3: CASSWGGYAEAFF. The DNA for the CDR3 is TGTGCCAGCAGTTGGGGAGGGTACGCTGAAGCTTTCTTT.

This clonotype was seen a few times. V is TRBV7-9 and J is TRBJ1-4, with D tentatively TRBD1 (5 bases). V was pared by 5 bases and J by 10 bases, with 17 bases between. This CDR3 spans 14 amino acids. Germline loops: CDR1 SEHNR, CDR2 FQNEAQ (reference sequence). The CDR3 reads CASSEQGRMTKLFF. The CDR3 nucleotides are TGTGCCAGCAGCGAGCAGGGCCGAATGACAAAACTGTTTTTT.

The sample holds many counts of this clonotype. The V and J genes are TRBV27 and TRBJ2-7, with D possibly matching TRBD2 (5 bases). V dropped 5 bases and J dropped 3 bases, with 11 bases sitting between them. Germline CDR1 and CDR2: MNHEY and SMNVEV (reference sequence). The CDR3 contains 13 residues. The CDR3 sequence: CASSEGTHYEQYF. The CDR3 DNA is TGTGCCAGCAGTGAGGGTACACACTACGAGCAGTACTTC.

This clonotype was seen repeatedly, ten times or more. The V and J genes are TRBV29-1 and TRBJ1-2; 7 positions match TRBD1. V was clipped by 8 bases and J by 6 bases; unmatched bases: 6. This CDR3 has 11 amino acids. Germline V gene sequence: CDR1 SQVTM, CDR2 ANQGSEA. In DNA form, the CDR3 reads TGCAGCACTGGACAGGCGGATGGCTACACCTTC. Amino acids: CSTGQADGYTF.

This clonotype has a count of ten or more. V is TRBV12-3 or TRBV12-4 and J is TRBJ1-5, with 8 bases fitting TRBD1. With 5 bases clipped from V and 2 bases from J, the junction kept 8 bases outside the gene matches. The CDR3 contains 16 residues. This chain's CDR3 is CASSHSTGAGNQPQHF. The CDR3 bases are TGTGCCAGCAGTCATTCGACAGGGGCCGGCAATCAGCCCCAGCATTTT.

This clonotype was seen ten or more times. This chain uses TRBV3-1 with TRBJ1-3; no clear D gene. Looked up from germline, CDR1 is LGHDT and CDR2 is YNNKEL (reference sequence). V dropped 4 bases and J dropped 0 bases, with 10 bases sitting between them. There are 15 residues in the CDR3. The CDR3, as DNA: TGTGCCAGCAGCCTACTAGCGGACTCTGGAAACACCATATATTTT. Translating gives CASSLLADSGNTIYF.

In this sample, this clonotype turned up many times. V and J are TRBV28 and TRBJ2-2, with D perhaps TRBD1 (6 bases). From germline, CDR1 is MDHEN and CDR2 SYDVKM. V was cut by 5 bases and J by 2 bases, with 9 bases left in between. The CDR3 extends over 14 amino acids. The CDR3 nucleotides are TGTGCCAGCAGTGTGGACAGCAACACCGGGGAGCTGTTTTTT. Translation gives CASSVDSNTGELFF. Combining the CDR3 with reference TRBV28 and TRBJ2-2 gives the whole variable domain DVKVTQSSRYLVKRTGEKVFLECVQDMDHENMFWYRQDPGLGLRLIYFSYDVKMKEKGDIPEGYSVSREKKERFSLILESASTNQTSMYLCASSVDSNTGELFFGEGSRLTVL.